What follows describes a single T cell receptor (beta chain). Its antigen is still unknown. The sample comes from a study of shared clonotypes between healthy human individuals. Findings and caveats of the study: Sequencing depth was expected to influence donor clonotype sharing.

Ten immunoSEQ deep assay plates were used by the authors to sequence unsorted PBMC DNA. Original methodology: ImmunoSEQ junction-only sequences lacked quality scores, so their filtering differed. TCRdb keeps only in-frame clones here, not all; method: immunoSEQ multiplex PCR. The DNA was the basis for D and trimming; V, J and clone size are from that table. Of hundreds of thousands of clones listed, around 76% were seen once; the top ten hold 12%. Sequencing was carried out using PBMCs. This receptor was obtained from a woman aged 40-49 years in good health. Some clones in this sample may be carry-over from other donors' samples.

The CDR3 DNA is TGTGCCAGCTCACTCAGTCACGGAACAGCCTCCTACGAGCAGTACTTC. Its translation: CASSLSHGTASYEQYF. V is TRBV18 and J is TRBJ2-7; D is unclear. Trimming cost V 4 bases and J 0 bases, with 16 bases left between them. This CDR3 has 16 amino acids. The V gene's germline CDR1 is KGHSH and CDR2 LQKENI.